These T cell receptor beta chains were read from a single sample in a study of cytomegalovirus exposure and HLA in healthy donors. Profiling relied on immunoSEQ multiplex PCR, and the TCRdb table lists in-frame clones only, not all of them. This sample has about 190,000 clones, with 80% found just once. Sample: PBMCs. The receptors were gathered from a boy younger than 18 in good health and CMV-seronegative. Each CDR3 is given without its conserved first and last residue. D genes are given only for firm matches. A row's size may be missing; if present it is once, few, many or a size class.

V	size	D	J	CDR3
TRBV2	NA	TRBD1	TRBJ1-2	ATLGLTGKGGYT
TRBV5-1	NA	TRBD1	TRBJ2-5	ASSLEGTGHPTQETQY
TRBV18	NA	TRBD2	TRBJ2-3	ASSPLQAGISTDTQY
TRBV16	NA	NA	TRBJ2-6	ASSPDRFGSGANVLT
TRBV6-1	NA	NA	TRBJ1-5	ASSDPKVRLGNQPQH
TRBV30	once	TRBD1	TRBJ2-5	ALDRGIQETQY
TRBV19	NA	TRBD2	TRBJ2-7	ASSFGSGASYEQY
TRBV9	NA	TRBD1	TRBJ1-3	ASSPITGGLSGNTIY
TRBV9	NA	NA	TRBJ1-1	ASSGRDSGTEAF
TRBV19	NA	NA	TRBJ1-5	ASRALMGGNQPQH
TRBV29-1	NA	NA	TRBJ2-7	SVSPQGYEQY
TRBV25-1	NA	NA	TRBJ1-2	ASSERRAGYGYT
TRBV5-1	NA	TRBD2	TRBJ2-3	ASSPVGLAGRSTDTQY
TRBV9	few	TRBD1	TRBJ1-4	ASSSGTVEKLF
TRBV30	NA	NA	TRBJ2-1	AWSLSYNEQF
TRBV28	NA	NA	TRBJ1-1	ASSYYLDSSRGWNTEAF
TRBV11-1	NA	TRBD1	TRBJ1-1	ASSSGDSYMNTEAF
TRBV15	NA	TRBD2	TRBJ2-5	ATSRDIRRTSGGIETQY
TRBV5-1	NA	TRBD2	TRBJ2-1	ASSWPPRTSRGEQF
TRBV7-9	NA	NA	TRBJ1-1	ASSPAGVRMNTEAF
TRBV11-1	once	TRBD2	TRBJ2-1	ASSFLAGHSYNEQF
TRBV20-1	NA	TRBD1	TRBJ1-1	SARGVLEAF
TRBV19	NA	TRBD1	TRBJ2-5	ASSTTGAETQY
TRBV6-4	NA	NA	TRBJ1-5	ASTRHRNQPQH
TRBV6-5	few	NA	TRBJ1-1	ASSTTGANTEAF
TRBV5-4	once	NA	TRBJ1-2	ASSLSGEGYT
TRBV2	NA	NA	TRBJ1-3	ASSEMVSENTIY
TRBV5-8	once	TRBD1	TRBJ1-1	ASRTGVYMNTEAF
TRBV9	NA	NA	TRBJ2-3	ASSQGRDSSSTDTQY
TRBV19	NA	TRBD1	TRBJ1-1	ASSIVQGRGLYTEAF
TRBV6-5	NA	TRBD1	TRBJ2-7	ASSYLRQGSSEQY
TRBV27	NA	TRBD1	TRBJ1-1	ASSTTGGTEAF